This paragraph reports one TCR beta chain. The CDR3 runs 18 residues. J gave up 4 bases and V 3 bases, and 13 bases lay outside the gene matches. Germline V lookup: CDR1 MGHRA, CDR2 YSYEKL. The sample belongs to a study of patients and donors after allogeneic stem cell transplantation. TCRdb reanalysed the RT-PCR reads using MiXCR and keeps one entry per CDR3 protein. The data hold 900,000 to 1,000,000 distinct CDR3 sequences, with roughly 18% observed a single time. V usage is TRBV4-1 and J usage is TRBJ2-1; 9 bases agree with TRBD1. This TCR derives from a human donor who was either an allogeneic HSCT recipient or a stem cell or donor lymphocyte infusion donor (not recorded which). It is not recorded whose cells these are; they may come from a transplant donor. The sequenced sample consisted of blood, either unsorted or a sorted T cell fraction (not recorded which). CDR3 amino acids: CASSHPTGGGTGYNEQFF. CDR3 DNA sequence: TGCGCCAGCAGCCATCCAACCGGGGGCGGGACAGGGTACAATGAGCAGTTCTTC.